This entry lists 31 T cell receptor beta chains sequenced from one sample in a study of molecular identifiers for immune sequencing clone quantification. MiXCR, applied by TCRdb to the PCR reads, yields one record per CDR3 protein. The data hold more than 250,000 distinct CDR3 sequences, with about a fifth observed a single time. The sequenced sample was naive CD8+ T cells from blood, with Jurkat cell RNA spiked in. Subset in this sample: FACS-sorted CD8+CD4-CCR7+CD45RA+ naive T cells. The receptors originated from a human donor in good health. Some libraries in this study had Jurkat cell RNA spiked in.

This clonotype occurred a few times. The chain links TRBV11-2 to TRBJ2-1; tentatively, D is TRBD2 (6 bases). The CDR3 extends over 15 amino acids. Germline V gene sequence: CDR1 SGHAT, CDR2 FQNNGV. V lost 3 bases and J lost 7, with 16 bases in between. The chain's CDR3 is CASSFMVGSGNEQFF. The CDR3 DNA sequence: TGTGCCAGCAGCTTCATGGTGGGTAGCGGTAATGAGCAGTTCTTC.

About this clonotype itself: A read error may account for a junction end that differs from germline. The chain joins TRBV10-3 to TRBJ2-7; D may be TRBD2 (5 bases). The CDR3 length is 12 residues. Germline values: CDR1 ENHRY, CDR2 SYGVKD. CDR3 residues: CTISGIPHEQYF. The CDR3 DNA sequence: TGTACCATCAGCGGAATCCCCCACGAGCAGTACTTC.

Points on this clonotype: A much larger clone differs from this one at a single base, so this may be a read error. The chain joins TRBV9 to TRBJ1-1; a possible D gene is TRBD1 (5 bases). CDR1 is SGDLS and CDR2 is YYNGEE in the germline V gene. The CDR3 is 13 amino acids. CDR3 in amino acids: CAGSVRPGTEAFF. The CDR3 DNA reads TGTGCCGGCAGCGTCCGTCCAGGGACTGAAGCTTTCTTT.

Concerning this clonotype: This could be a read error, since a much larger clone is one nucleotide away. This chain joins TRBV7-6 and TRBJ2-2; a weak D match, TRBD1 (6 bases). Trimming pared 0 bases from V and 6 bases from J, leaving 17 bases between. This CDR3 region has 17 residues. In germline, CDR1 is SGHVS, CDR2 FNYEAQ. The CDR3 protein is CASSLAQGQGLAGELFF. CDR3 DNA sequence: TGTGCCAGCAGCTTAGCGCAGGGGCAGGGGCTAGCCGGGGAGCTGTTTTTT.

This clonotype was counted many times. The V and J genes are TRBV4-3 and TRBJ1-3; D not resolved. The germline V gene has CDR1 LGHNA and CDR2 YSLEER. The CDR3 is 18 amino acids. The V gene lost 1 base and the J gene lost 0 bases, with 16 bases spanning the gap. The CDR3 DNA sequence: TGCGCCAGCAGCCAAGTTGAGAGCCCCAGGATCTCTGGAAACACCATATATTTT. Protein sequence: CASSQVESPRISGNTIYF.

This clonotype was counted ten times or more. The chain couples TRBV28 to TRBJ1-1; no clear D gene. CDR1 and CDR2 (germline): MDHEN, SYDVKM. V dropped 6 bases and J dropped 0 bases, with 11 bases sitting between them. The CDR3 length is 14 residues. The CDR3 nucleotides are TGTGCCAGCAGGAGGGAAGCGATGAACACTGAAGCTTTCTTT. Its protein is CASRREAMNTEAFF.

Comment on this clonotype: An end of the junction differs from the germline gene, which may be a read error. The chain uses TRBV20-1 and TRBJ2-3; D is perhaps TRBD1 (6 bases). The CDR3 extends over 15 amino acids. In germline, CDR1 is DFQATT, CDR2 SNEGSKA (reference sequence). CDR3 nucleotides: TGCAGTGCTAGAGGAGGGACAAGGGGCCTAGATACGCGGTATTTT. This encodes CSARGGTRGLDTRYF.

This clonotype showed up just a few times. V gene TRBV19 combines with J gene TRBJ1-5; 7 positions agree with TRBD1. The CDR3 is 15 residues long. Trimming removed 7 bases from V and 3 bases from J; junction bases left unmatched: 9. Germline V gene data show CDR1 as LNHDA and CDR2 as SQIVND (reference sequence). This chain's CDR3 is CASTPGQDPNQPQHF. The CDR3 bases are TGTGCCAGTACCCCAGGACAGGACCCCAATCAGCCCCAGCATTTT. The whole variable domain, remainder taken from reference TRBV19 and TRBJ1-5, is DGGITQSPKYLFRKEGQNVTLSCEQNLNHDAMYWYRQDPGQGLRLIYYSQIVNDFQKGDIAEGYSVSREKKESFPLTVTSAQKNPTAFYLCASTPGQDPNQPQHFGDGTRLSIL.

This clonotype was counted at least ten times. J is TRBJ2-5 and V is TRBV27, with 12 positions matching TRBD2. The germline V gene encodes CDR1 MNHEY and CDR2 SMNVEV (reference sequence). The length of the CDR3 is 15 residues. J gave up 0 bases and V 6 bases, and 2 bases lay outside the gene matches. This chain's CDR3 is CASRGLAGYQETQYF. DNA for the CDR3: TGTGCCAGCAGAGGACTAGCGGGATACCAAGAGACCCAGTACTTC.

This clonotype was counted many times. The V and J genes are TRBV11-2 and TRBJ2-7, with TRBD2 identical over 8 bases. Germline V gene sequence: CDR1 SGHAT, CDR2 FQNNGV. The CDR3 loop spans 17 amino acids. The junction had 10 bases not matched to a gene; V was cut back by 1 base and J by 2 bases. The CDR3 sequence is CASSLGFVAGKTYEQYF. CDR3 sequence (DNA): TGTGCCAGCAGCTTAGGGTTCGTAGCGGGAAAAACCTACGAGCAGTACTTC.

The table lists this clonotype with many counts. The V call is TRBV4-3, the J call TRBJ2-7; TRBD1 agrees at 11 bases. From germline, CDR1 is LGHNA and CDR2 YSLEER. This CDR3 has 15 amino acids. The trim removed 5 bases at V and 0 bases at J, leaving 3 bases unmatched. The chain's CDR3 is CASSSGTGGSYEQYF. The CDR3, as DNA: TGCGCCAGCAGCTCCGGGACAGGGGGCTCCTACGAGCAGTACTTC.

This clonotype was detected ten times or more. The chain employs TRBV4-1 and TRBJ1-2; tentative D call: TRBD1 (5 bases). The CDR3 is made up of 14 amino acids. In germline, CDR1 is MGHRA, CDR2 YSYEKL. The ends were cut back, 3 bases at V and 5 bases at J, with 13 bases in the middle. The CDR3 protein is CASSQPQGGYGYTF. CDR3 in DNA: TGCGCCAGCAGCCAGCCGCAGGGCGGATATGGCTACACCTTC.

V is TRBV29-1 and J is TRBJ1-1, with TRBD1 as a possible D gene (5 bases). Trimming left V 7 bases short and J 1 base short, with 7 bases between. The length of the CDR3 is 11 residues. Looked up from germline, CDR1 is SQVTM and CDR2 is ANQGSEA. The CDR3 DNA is TGCAGCGCTGGACAGAACACTGAAGCTTTCTTT. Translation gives CSAGQNTEAFF.

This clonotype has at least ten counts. CDR3 bases: TGTGCCAGCAGTTCCTCCAATGAAGCTTTCTTT. It specifies CASSSSNEAFF. The V call is TRBV28, the J call TRBJ1-1; D gene ambiguous. With 4 bases removed from V and 7 bases from J, the gap between germline ends came to 7 bases. Germline V gene data show CDR1 as MDHEN and CDR2 as SYDVKM. CDR3 size: 11 residues.

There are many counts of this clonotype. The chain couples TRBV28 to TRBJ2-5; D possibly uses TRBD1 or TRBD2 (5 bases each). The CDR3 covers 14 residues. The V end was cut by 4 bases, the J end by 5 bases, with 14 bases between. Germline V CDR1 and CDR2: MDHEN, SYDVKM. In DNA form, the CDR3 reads TGTGCCAGCAGTTCCCGGGACGGCCTTGAGACCCAGTACTTC. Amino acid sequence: CASSSRDGLETQYF.

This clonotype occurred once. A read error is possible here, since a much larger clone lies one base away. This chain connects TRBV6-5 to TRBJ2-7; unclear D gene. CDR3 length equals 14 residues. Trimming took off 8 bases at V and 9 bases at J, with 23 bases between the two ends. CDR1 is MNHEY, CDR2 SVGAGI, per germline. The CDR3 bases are TGTGCCAGCGGAACCGACCCCACCGTCCCCGGGCAGTACTTC. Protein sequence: CASGTDPTVPGQYF.

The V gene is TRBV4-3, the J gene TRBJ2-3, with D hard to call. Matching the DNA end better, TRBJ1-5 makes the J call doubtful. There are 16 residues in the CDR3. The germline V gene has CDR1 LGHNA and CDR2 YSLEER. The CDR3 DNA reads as TGCGCCAGCAGCCAAACCGGCGGGAGTTGGGCAGACACGCAGCATTTT. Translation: CASSQTGGSWADTQHF.

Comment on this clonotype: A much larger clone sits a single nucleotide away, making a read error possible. This CDR3 reads CATSDPGTEGLEIQYF. As DNA, the CDR3 is TGTGCCACCAGTGACCCAGGGACAGAAGGGTTGGAGATCCAGTACTTC. This chain joins TRBV24-1 and TRBJ2-5; TRBD1 matches at 7 bases. Germline V lookup: CDR1 KGHDR, CDR2 SFDVKD. This CDR3 has 16 residues.

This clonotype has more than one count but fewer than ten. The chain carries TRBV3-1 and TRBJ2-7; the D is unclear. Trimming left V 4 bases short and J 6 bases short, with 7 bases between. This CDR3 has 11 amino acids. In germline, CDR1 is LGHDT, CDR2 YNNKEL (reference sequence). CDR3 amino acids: CASSLDVEQYF. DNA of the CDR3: TGTGCCAGCAGCCTGGACGTCGAGCAGTACTTC.

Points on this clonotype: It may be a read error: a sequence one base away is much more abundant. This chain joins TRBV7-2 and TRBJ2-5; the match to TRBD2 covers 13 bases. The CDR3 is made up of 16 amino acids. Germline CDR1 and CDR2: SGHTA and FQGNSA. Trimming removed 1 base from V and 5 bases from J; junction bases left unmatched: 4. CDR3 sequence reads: CASSLVGTSGTETQYF. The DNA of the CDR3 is TGTGCCAGCAGCTTAGTAGGGACTAGCGGGACGGAGACCCAGTACTTC.

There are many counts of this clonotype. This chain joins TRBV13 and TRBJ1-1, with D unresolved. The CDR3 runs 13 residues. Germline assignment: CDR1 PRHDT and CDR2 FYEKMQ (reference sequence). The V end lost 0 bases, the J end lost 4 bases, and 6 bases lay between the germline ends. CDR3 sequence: CASSLGRLTEAFF. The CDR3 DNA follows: TGTGCCAGCAGCTTAGGCCGGCTCACTGAAGCTTTCTTT.

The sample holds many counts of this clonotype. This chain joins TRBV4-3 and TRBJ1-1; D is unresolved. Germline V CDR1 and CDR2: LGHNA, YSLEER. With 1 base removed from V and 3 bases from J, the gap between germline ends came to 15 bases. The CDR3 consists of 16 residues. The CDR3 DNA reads TGCGCCAGCAGCCAAGTCTGGGGTCGATTCGACACTGAAGCTTTCTTT. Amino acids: CASSQVWGRFDTEAFF.

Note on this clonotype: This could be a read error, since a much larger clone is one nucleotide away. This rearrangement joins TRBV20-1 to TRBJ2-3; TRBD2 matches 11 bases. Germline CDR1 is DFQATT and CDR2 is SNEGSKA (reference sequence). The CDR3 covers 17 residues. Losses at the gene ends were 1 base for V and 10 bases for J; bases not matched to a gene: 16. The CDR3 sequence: CSARGWVVAGGPGAQYF. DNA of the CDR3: TGCAGTGCTAGAGGTTGGGTAGTAGCGGGAGGGCCGGGTGCGCAGTATTTT.

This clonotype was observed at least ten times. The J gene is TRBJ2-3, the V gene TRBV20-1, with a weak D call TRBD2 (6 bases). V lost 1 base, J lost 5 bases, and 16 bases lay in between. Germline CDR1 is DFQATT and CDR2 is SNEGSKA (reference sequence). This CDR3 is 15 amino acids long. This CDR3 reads CSARGLALAGDTQYF. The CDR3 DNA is TGCAGTGCTAGAGGGCTAGCGCTCGCCGGAGATACGCAGTATTTT.

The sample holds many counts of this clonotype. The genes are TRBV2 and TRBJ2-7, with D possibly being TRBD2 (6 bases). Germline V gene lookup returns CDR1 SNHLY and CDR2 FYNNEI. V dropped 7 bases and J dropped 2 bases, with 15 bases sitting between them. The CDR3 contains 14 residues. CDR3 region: CASKLAALTYEQYF. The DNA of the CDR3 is TGTGCCAGCAAACTAGCAGCCCTAACCTACGAGCAGTACTTC.

In DNA, the CDR3 is TGTGCCAGCAGCCAAGGAGCCTGGATCAGCACAGATACGCAGTATTTT. Its protein product is CASSQGAWISTDTQYF. The chain combines TRBV3-1 with TRBJ2-3; D call uncertain. Germline V gene sequence: CDR1 LGHDT, CDR2 YNNKEL (reference sequence). Trimming left V 1 base short and J 0 bases short, with 11 bases between. This CDR3 comprises 16 residues.

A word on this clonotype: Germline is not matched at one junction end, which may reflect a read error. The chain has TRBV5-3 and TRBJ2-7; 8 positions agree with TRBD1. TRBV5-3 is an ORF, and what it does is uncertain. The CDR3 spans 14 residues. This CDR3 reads CASSPGQGLYEQHF. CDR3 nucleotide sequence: TGTGCCAGCAGCCCCGGACAGGGACTCTACGAGCAGCACTTC.

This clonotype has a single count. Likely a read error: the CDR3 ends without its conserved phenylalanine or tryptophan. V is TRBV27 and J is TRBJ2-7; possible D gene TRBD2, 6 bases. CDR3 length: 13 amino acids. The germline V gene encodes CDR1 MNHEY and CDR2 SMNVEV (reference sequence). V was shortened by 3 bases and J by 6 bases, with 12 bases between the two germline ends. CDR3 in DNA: TGTGCCAGCAGTTTGACTAGGTGGGGCGAGCAGTACCTC. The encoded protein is CASSLTRWGEQYL.

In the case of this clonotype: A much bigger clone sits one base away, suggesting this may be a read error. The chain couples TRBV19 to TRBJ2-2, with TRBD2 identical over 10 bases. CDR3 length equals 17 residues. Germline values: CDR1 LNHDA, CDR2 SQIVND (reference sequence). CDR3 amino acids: CASSRGLAIGSTGKLFF. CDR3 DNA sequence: TGTGCCAGTAGTAGGGGACTAGCGATAGGAAGTACCGGGAAGCTGTTTTTT.

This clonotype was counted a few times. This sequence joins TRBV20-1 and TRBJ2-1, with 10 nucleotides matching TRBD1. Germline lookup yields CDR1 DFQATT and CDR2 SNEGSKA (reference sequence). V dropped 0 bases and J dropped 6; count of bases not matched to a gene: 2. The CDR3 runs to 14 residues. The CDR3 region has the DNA TGCAGTGCTAGAGAATGGACAGGGGGCAATGAGCAGTTCTTC. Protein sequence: CSAREWTGGNEQFF.

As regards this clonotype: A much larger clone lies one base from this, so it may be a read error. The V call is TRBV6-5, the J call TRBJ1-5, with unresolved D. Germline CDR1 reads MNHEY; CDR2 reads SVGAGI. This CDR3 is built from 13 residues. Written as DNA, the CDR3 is TGTGCCGGCAGTCTCACGGGATATCAGCCCCAGCATTTT. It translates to CAGSLTGYQPQHF.